This T cell receptor beta chain was profiled in a study of blood T cell repertoires in COVID-19. About the research overall: From the United States, Italy and Spain came samples of acute and convalescent COVID-19.

Measured with immunoSEQ multiplex PCR; TCRdb has only the in-frame clones, and not every one. The repertoire holds 120,000 or so clones, around 90% seen once, with 7.7% in the top ten. The sequenced sample was peripheral blood. This sequence originates from a human donor in a cohort sampled during active COVID-19.

CDR3 amino acids: CASSIGIDGDPYGYTF. The CDR3 coding sequence is TGTGCCAGTAGTATAGGAATTGACGGGGATCCTTATGGCTACACCTTC. The V and J genes are TRBV19 and TRBJ1-2, with D hard to call. The CDR3 runs to 16 residues. Trimming removed 1 base from V and 5 bases from J, with 17 bases in between. Germline CDR1 is LNHDA and CDR2 is SQIVND (reference sequence).